This T cell receptor (beta chain) appears in the sequencing data of a study of blood T cell repertoires in COVID-19. Study-wide context: The study drew acute and convalescent COVID-19 samples from the United States, Italy and Spain. PBMCs, B-cell-depleted T cells, or T cells provided the cDNA or gDNA that made up the material.

This clone appeared a few times. Germline lookup yields CDR1 SGHAT and CDR2 FQNNGV. The germline V and J ends were trimmed by 2 bases and 1 base, with 13 bases remaining between them. This CDR3 comprises 16 residues. Authors' methods: Nucleated cell counts were estimated from reference gene primer amplification. TCRdb's copy holds only in-frame clones and misses some; the assay was immunoSEQ multiplex PCR. V and J calls and clone size come straight from that table; D and trimming were deduced from the DNA. The table includes some 170,000 clones, 82% detected once. This clonotype was sampled from an older woman with acute or convalescent COVID-19. The specimen sequenced was peripheral blood. This chain links TRBV11-2 with TRBJ2-3; tentative D call: TRBD2 (6 bases). The CDR3 DNA reads as TGTGCCAGCAGCTTAAGCCGGGCTAGCGGCACAGATACGCAGTATTTT. Its translation: CASSLSRASGTDTQYF.